The next 29 T cell receptor beta chains were all read from a single sample in a study of spatial heterogeneity in lung cancer. Time point meaning: sample taken at primary tumor resection. Unsorted whole RNA of tumor, nontumor lung or frozen PBMC was sequenced. From the 5' RACE reads, TCRdb called clonotypes with MiXCR, one entry per CDR3 protein. The sample consists of 40,000 to 45,000 distinct CDR3 sequences, approximately 7% of them appearing once. Sequencing was performed on PBMCs, taken at surgery. The receptors originated from a female donor with early-stage non-small cell lung cancer.

This clonotype was seen more than once but under ten times. This chain uses TRBV18 with TRBJ1-4, with D perhaps matching TRBD1 (5 bases). Deletions cut 4 bases from V and 5 bases from J, with 14 bases between. The CDR3 spans 15 residues. Germline V CDR1 and CDR2: KGHSH, LQKENI. Here the CDR3 reads CASSLLGDTNEKLFF. The CDR3 coding sequence is TGTGCCAGCTCACTCTTAGGGGATACGAATGAAAAACTGTTTTTT.

This clonotype was recorded many times. The chain employs TRBV11-2 and TRBJ2-5; a weak D match, TRBD2 (6 bases). Between the trimmed V and J ends, which lost 5 bases and 4 bases, there was a span of 14 bases. The CDR3 is made up of 14 amino acids. Germline V gene sequence: CDR1 SGHAT, CDR2 FQNNGV. The CDR3 region is CASSQGRGTETQYF. Here the CDR3 DNA reads TGTGCCAGCAGCCAAGGGCGGGGTACAGAGACCCAGTACTTC.

This clonotype came up many times. The chain joins TRBV6-5 to TRBJ2-1; 13 nucleotides match TRBD2. The V gene's germline CDR1 is MNHEY and CDR2 SVGAGI. This CDR3 has 15 amino acids. Trimming cost V 0 bases and J 9 bases; bases outside gene matches: 2. Written as DNA, the CDR3 is TGTGCCAGCAGTTACTCTACTAGCGGGGGGGGTGAGCAGTTCTTC. This translates into CASSYSTSGGGEQFF.

In its sample, this clonotype was seen a few times. The rearrangement uses TRBV7-9 and TRBJ2-1; D may be TRBD2 (5 bases). Trimming cost V 3 bases and J 1 base, with 16 bases left between them. Germline CDR1 SEHNR, CDR2 FQNEAQ (reference sequence). CDR3 length: 17 residues. The CDR3 region is CASSLFQGSLSYNEQFF. The DNA of the CDR3 is TGTGCCAGCAGCTTGTTCCAAGGGAGCTTGTCCTACAATGAGCAGTTCTTC.

This clonotype was counted many times. This chain connects TRBV19 to TRBJ1-1; D uncertain. The germline V gene encodes CDR1 LNHDA and CDR2 SQIVND (reference sequence). The CDR3 has 19 amino acids. V lost 3 bases and J lost 3, with 26 bases in between. In DNA form, the CDR3 reads TGTGCCAGTAGTATTCCCCTCCAGGCCGGCATTAAGTGGCACACTGAAGCTTTCTTT. Encoded protein: CASSIPLQAGIKWHTEAFF.

This clonotype has just a few counts. The V gene is TRBV7-2, the J gene TRBJ1-4; D unclear. The CDR3 has 16 residues. CDR1 and CDR2 from the germline V gene are SGHTA and FQGNSA. The V gene lost 2 bases and the J gene lost 3 bases, with 13 bases spanning the gap. CDR3 in DNA: TGTGCCAGCAGCTTACGATGGCAGGCCCCTAATGAAAAACTGTTTTTT. It is translated as CASSLRWQAPNEKLFF.

This clonotype was found many times. The V and J genes are TRBV20-1 and TRBJ1-5; 9 bases agree with TRBD1. CDR3 length: 16 amino acids. Germline CDR1 reads DFQATT; CDR2 reads SNEGSKA (reference sequence). V lost 6 bases to trimming and J lost 5 bases; unmatched junction nucleotides: 14. In nucleotides, the CDR3 is TGCAGTGCCAGACGATACAGGACAGGGGATCATCAGCCCCAGCATTTT. Amino acids: CSARRYRTGDHQPQHF.

Many counts were recorded for this clonotype. This sequence joins TRBV7-9 and TRBJ1-4; D unclear. The CDR3 has 14 residues. Between the trimmed V and J ends, which lost 5 bases and 5 bases, there was a span of 12 bases. From germline, CDR1 is SEHNR and CDR2 FQNEAQ (reference sequence). CDR3 nucleotides: TGTGCCAGCAGCCGAGAGGGAGGAAATGAAAAACTGTTTTTT. Its translation is CASSREGGNEKLFF.

Many counts were recorded for this clonotype. V and J are TRBV19 and TRBJ1-6; D is perhaps TRBD1 (6 bases). The CDR3 runs to 16 residues. V was trimmed by 4 bases and J by 10 bases, leaving 20 bases between them. Germline CDR1 and CDR2: LNHDA and SQIVND (reference sequence). DNA of the CDR3: TGTGCCAGTAGTACCGGGGGCACCCTCTACGCCTCACCCCTCCACTTT. Its translation is CASSTGGTLYASPLHF.

The V call is TRBV21-1, the J call TRBJ1-2. TRBV21-1 is a known pseudogene. The CDR3 is made up of 15 amino acids. This chain's CDR3 is CASSKVVGRNYGYAF. As DNA, the CDR3 is TGTGCCAGCAGCAAAGTCGTAGGGAGGAACTATGGCTACGCCTTC.

This clonotype was detected ten times or more. The V and J genes are TRBV11-2 and TRBJ1-2, with D possibly matching TRBD1 (6 bases). V was cut by 1 base and J by 4 bases, with 10 bases left in between. Looked up from germline, CDR1 is SGHAT and CDR2 is FQNNGV. CDR3 length: 14 residues. CDR3 in amino acids: CASSLAQGGYGYTF. The CDR3, as DNA: TGTGCCAGCAGCTTAGCACAGGGAGGCTATGGCTACACCTTC.

This clonotype was seen more than once but under ten times. V and J are TRBV20-1 and TRBJ1-5; D might be TRBD1 (5 bases). V was cut by 4 bases and J by 4 bases, with 8 bases left in between. The CDR3 loop spans 12 amino acids. Looked up from germline, CDR1 is DFQATT and CDR2 is SNEGSKA (reference sequence). The CDR3 DNA is TGCAGTGCTATAGACAGAAATCAGCCCCAGCATTTT. This translates into CSAIDRNQPQHF.

The sample holds many counts of this clonotype. The V and J genes are TRBV7-6 and TRBJ1-6; no reliable D call. CDR1 is SGHVS and CDR2 is FNYEAQ in the germline V gene. The length of the CDR3 is 12 residues. The V end lost 0 bases, the J end lost 6 bases, and 0 bases lay between the germline ends. The CDR3 loop reads CASSLANSPLHF. CDR3 DNA: TGTGCCAGCAGCTTAGCTAATTCACCCCTCCACTTT.

Sample share makes this clonotype medium-sized. The rearrangement links TRBV7-2 to TRBJ1-6; 10 nucleotides match TRBD1. The germline gives CDR1 SGHTA, CDR2 FQGNSA. The CDR3 length is 14 residues. The V segment lost 6 bases and the J segment 8 bases; nucleotides outside the gene matches: 4. CDR3: CASRRGTGDSPLHF. In DNA, the CDR3 is TGTGCCAGCAGGCGAGGGACAGGGGATTCACCCCTCCACTTT.

The sample holds many counts of this clonotype. J is TRBJ2-7 and V is TRBV5-1; D ambiguous. Germline lookup yields CDR1 SGHRS and CDR2 YFSETQ. This CDR3 has 15 residues. With 1 base removed from V and 6 bases from J, the gap between germline ends came to 17 bases. The CDR3 bases are TGCGCCAGCAGCTTGTACGAGATCGGTCGTTCCGAGCAGTACTTC. Translation: CASSLYEIGRSEQYF. Full variable domain (outside the CDR3, taken from reference TRBV5-1 and TRBJ2-7): KAGVTQTPRYLIKTRGQQVTLSCSPISGHRSVSWYQQTPGQGLQFLFEYFSETQRNKGNFPGRFSGRQFSNSRSEMNVSTLELGDSALYLCASSLYEIGRSEQYFGPGTRLTVT.

This clonotype was observed a few times. This chain joins TRBV10-3 and TRBJ1-1; 10 nucleotides align to TRBD1. Trimming cost V 6 bases and J 3 bases; bases outside gene matches: 1. This CDR3 is built from 13 residues. The germline V gene encodes CDR1 ENHRY and CDR2 SYGVKD. CDR3: CAIRGTGDTEAFF. The DNA of the CDR3 is TGTGCCATCAGGGGGACAGGGGACACTGAAGCTTTCTTT.

To note about this clonotype: This may arise from a read error, as a much more abundant clone is one base away. The V call is TRBV12-3 or TRBV12-4, the J call TRBJ1-1; D remains unclear. V lost 7 bases and J lost 0, with 15 bases in between. This CDR3 is built from 15 residues. CDR3 loop: CASTTQSPLNTEAFF. The CDR3 nucleotides are TGTGCCAGCACTACCCAGTCGCCCCTGAACACTGAAGCTTTCTTT.

This clonotype was seen more than once but under ten times. Here the CDR3 reads CASSLTPPSVHQETQYF. The CDR3 region has the DNA TGTGCCAGCAGCCTCACACCCCCTAGCGTTCACCAAGAGACCCAGTACTTC. The chain joins TRBV5-5 to TRBJ2-5; tentatively, D is TRBD2 (6 bases). The CDR3 is 17 residues long. Trimming stripped 4 bases from V and 0 bases from J, with 19 bases between. The germline gives CDR1 SGHKS, CDR2 YYEKEE (reference sequence).

V gene TRBV6-2 or TRBV6-3 combines with J gene TRBJ2-1, with 12 bases fitting TRBD2. The germline gives CDR1 MNHEY, CDR2 SVGEGT. The CDR3 runs 17 residues. The junction had 7 bases not matched to a gene; V was cut back by 6 bases and J by 1 base. The DNA for the CDR3 is TGTGCCAGCAGCAGGACTAGCGGGGTCTATTCCTACAATGAGCAGTTCTTC. Protein sequence: CASSRTSGVYSYNEQFF.

In this sample, this clonotype turned up many times. This chain joins TRBV25-1 and TRBJ1-2; D not certain. This CDR3 comprises 14 residues. Germline CDR1 MGHDK, CDR2 SYGVNS. V lost 4 bases and J lost 3, with 12 bases in between. The chain's CDR3 is CASSVSGPDYGYTF. The CDR3 DNA reads TGTGCCAGCAGTGTATCGGGCCCCGACTATGGCTACACCTTC.

V gene TRBV6-1 combines with J gene TRBJ2-7; D ambiguous. In germline, CDR1 is MNHNS, CDR2 SASEGT. CDR3 length: 12 residues. V lost 6 bases and J lost 3, with 9 bases in between. The CDR3 DNA reads TGTGCCAGCAGGGATTGGGGCTACGAGCAGTACTTC. Its translation: CASRDWGYEQYF.

V and J are TRBV4-1 and TRBJ1-2, with 7 bases aligning to TRBD1. The trim removed 3 bases at V and 5 bases at J, leaving 15 bases unmatched. There are 17 residues in the CDR3. Germline V gene lookup returns CDR1 MGHRA and CDR2 YSYEKL. The CDR3 DNA is TGCGCCAGCAGCCAGCGGGACAGCGACTTCCCGGCATATGGCTACACCTTC. It specifies CASSQRDSDFPAYGYTF.

The sample holds many counts of this clonotype. The chain combines TRBV5-1 with TRBJ1-4; 7 bases agree with TRBD1. After removal of 2 bases from V and 0 bases from J, the junction contained 1 base not matched to a gene. The CDR3 sequence is 15 residues long. Germline values: CDR1 SGHRS, CDR2 YFSETQ. CDR3 bases: TGCGCCAGCAGCTTTGGGACAGCAACTAATGAAAAACTGTTTTTT. This codes for CASSFGTATNEKLFF.

CDR3 DNA: TGCGCCAGCAGCTTGTCGGGGGACGTTAACACCGGGGAGCTGTTTTTT. Translated: CASSLSGDVNTGELFF. The chain couples TRBV5-1 to TRBJ2-2, with a tentative D call TRBD2 (6 bases). The germline V gene has CDR1 SGHRS and CDR2 YFSETQ. The CDR3 is 16 residues long. Trimming removed 1 base at V and 2 bases at J, with 12 bases between.

About this clonotype itself: A much larger clone differs from this one at a single base, so this may be a read error. The chain couples TRBV7-9 to TRBJ1-4; unclear D gene. This CDR3 is built from 14 residues. Germline lookup yields CDR1 SEHNR and CDR2 FQNEAQ (reference sequence). The V and J ends lost 2 bases and 10 bases respectively, with 14 bases between them. The CDR3 region has the DNA TGTGCCAGCAGCTTATCACCAGGCTGGGGAAAACTGTTTTTT. This translates into CASSLSPGWGKLFF.

The table lists this clonotype with many counts. The chain employs TRBV4-2 and TRBJ2-5, with D possibly matching TRBD2 (5 bases). The CDR3 is made up of 15 amino acids. V was shortened by 4 bases and J by 5 bases, with 17 bases between the two germline ends. Per the germline V gene, CDR1 is LGHNA and CDR2 is YNFKEQ. CDR3 in DNA: TGTGCCAGCAGCCGGGAGTTGGGCAGAACGGAGACCCAGTACTTC. Translated, it gives CASSRELGRTETQYF.

At least ten counts were recorded for this clonotype. The chain combines TRBV6-5 with TRBJ1-2; 7 bases map to TRBD1. J was trimmed by 2 bases and V by 6 bases; bases with no gene match: 3. The CDR3 runs to 13 residues. Germline V gene lookup returns CDR1 MNHEY and CDR2 SVGAGI. DNA of the CDR3: TGTGCCAGCAGCCCGGGACAGAACTATGGCTACACCTTC. It encodes CASSPGQNYGYTF.

This clonotype was seen repeatedly, ten times or more. The V gene is TRBV19, the J gene TRBJ1-5; 9 nucleotides match TRBD1. This CDR3 has 17 amino acids. The germline gives CDR1 LNHDA, CDR2 SQIVND (reference sequence). V gave up 8 bases and J gave up 0 bases; unmatched junction bases: 11. The CDR3 reads CASWHGDRDVSNQPQHF. The CDR3 region has the DNA TGTGCCAGTTGGCATGGGGACAGGGATGTTAGCAATCAGCCCCAGCATTTT.

This sequence joins TRBV20-1 and TRBJ2-3, with D possibly TRBD2 on 6 matching bases. The CDR3 loop spans 11 amino acids. Germline CDR1 DFQATT, CDR2 SNEGSKA (reference sequence). Trimming left V 3 bases short and J 6 bases short, with 7 bases between. CDR3 sequence (DNA): TGCAGTGCTAGCCGGGGGGATACGCAGTATTTT. Translation gives CSASRGDTQYF.